This T cell receptor beta chain is drawn from a study of cytomegalovirus exposure and HLA in healthy donors. Researchers ran the PCR with 60 Vbeta and 13 Jbeta primers. Sequenced by immunoSEQ multiplex PCR; TCRdb stores in-frame clones only, minus some. The sample consists of about 170,000 clones, around 80% of them appearing once. This CDR3 comprises 17 residues. Germline V CDR1 and CDR2: SGHRS, YFSETQ. The V end lost 0 bases, the J end lost 4 bases, and 19 bases lay between the germline ends. Each of the donors was a healthy bone marrow donor. The TCR was taken from a woman between 45 and 65 years old in good health and CMV-seropositive. Sequencing was carried out using PBMCs. V usage is TRBV5-1 and J usage is TRBJ1-2; tentatively, D is TRBD1 (5 bases). The DNA for the CDR3 is TGCGCCAGCAGCTTGGCAACCGGGGGGGGACCATTCTATGGCTACACCTTC. This gives the protein CASSLATGGGPFYGYTF.